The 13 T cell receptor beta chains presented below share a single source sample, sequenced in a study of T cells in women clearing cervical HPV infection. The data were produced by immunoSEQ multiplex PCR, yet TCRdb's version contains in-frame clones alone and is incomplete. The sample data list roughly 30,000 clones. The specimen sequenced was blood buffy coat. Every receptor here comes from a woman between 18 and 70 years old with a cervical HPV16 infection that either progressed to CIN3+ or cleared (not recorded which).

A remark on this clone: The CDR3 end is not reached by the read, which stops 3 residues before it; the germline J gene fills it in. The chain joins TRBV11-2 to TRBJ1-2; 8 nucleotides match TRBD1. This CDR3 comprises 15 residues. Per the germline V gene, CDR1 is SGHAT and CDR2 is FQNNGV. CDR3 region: CASSFNQGAINDYTF. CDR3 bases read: TGTGCCAGCAGCTTTAACCAGGGGGCCATAAACGAC.

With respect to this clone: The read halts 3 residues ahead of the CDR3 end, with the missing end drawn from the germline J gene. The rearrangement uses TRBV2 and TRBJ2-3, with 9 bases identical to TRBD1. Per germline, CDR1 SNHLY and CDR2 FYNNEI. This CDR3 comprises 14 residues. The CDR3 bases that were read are TGTGCCAGCAGCTCTAGACAGGGGGGACAGCCG. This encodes CASSSRQGGQP. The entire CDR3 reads CASSSRQGGQPQYF.

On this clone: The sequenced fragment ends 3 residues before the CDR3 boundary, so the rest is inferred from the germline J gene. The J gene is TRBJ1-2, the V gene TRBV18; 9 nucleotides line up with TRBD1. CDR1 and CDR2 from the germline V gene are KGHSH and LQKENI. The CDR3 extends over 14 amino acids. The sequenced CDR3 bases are TGTGCCAGCTCACCAACAGGGGGCTCCTACGAC. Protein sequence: CASSPTGGSYD. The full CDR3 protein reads CASSPTGGSYDYTF.

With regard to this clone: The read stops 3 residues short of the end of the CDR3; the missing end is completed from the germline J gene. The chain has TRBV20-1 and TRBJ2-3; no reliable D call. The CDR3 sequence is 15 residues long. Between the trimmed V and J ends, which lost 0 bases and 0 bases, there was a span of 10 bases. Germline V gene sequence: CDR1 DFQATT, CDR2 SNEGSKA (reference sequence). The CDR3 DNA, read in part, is TGCAGTGCTAGAGATTACTCCGCTAGCACAGATACG. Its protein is CSARDYSASTDT. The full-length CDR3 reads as CSARDYSASTDTQYF.

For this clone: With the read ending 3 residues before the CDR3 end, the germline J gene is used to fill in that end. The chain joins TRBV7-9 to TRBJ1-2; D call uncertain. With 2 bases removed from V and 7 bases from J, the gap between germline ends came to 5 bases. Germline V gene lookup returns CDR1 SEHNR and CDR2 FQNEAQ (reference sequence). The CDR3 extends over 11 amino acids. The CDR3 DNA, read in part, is TGTGCCAGCAGCTTAAGGGTTGGC. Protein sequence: CASSLRVG. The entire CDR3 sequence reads CASSLRVGYTF. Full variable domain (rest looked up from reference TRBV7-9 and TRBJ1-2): DTGVSQNPRHKITKRGQNVTFRCDPISEHNRLYWYRQTLGQGPEFLTYFQNEAQLEKSRLLSDRFSAERPKGSFSTLEIQRTEQGDSAMYLCASSLRVGYTFGSGTRLTVV.

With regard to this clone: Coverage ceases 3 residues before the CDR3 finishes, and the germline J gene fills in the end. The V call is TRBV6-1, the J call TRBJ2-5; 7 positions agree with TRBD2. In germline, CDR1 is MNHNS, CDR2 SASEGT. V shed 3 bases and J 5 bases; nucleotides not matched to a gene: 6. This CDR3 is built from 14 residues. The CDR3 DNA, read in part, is TGTGCCAGCAGTGACGGGGGGTACGGGGAGACC. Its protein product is CASSDGGYGET. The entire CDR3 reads CASSDGGYGETQYF.

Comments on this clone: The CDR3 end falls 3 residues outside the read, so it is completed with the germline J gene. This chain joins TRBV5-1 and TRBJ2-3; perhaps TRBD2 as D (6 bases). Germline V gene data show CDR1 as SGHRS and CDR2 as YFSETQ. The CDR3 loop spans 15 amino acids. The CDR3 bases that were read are TGCGCCAGCAGCTACCTTCCGGGGGAAGATCAGCCG. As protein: CASSYLPGEDQP. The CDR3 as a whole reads CASSYLPGEDQPQYF.

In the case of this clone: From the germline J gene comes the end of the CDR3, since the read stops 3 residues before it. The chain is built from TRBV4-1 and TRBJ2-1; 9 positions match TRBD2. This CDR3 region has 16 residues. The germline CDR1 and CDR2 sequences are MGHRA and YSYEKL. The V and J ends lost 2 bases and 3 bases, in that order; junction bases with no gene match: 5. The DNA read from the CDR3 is TGCGCCAGCAGCCAACCGCGGGAGGGCGTCTACAATGAG. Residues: CASSQPREGVYNE. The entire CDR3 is CASSQPREGVYNEQFF.

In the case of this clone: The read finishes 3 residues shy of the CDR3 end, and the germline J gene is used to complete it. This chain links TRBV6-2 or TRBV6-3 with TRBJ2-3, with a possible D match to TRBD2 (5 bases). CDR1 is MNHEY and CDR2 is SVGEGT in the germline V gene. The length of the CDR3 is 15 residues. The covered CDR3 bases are TGTGCCAGCGAGGCGGGCAGGCGGTACCAAGAGACG. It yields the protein CASEAGRRYQET. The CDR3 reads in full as CASEAGRRYQETQYF.

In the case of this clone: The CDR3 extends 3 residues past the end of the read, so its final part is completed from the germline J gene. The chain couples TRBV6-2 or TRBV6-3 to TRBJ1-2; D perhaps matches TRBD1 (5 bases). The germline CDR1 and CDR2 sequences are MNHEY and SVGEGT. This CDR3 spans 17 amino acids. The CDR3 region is CASSYAGRGPAPLSYTF. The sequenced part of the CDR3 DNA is TGTGCCAGCAGTTATGCGGGGCGGGGCCCCGCGCCGTTGAGC.

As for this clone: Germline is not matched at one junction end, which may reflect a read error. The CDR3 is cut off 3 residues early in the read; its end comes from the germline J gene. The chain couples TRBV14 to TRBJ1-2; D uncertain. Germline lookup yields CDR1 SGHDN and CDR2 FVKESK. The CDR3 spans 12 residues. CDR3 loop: CASSQNSYGYTF. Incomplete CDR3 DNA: TGTGCCAGTAGCCAAAACAGCTATGGC.

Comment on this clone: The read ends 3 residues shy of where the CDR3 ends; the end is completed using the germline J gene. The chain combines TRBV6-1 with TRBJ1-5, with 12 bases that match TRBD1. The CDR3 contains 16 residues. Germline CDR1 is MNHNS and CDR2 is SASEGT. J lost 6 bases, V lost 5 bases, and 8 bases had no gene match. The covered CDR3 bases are TGTGCCAGCAGTCAAGGGACAGGGGGCGCCGGTCAGCCC. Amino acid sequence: CASSQGTGGAGQP. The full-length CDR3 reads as CASSQGTGGAGQPQHF.

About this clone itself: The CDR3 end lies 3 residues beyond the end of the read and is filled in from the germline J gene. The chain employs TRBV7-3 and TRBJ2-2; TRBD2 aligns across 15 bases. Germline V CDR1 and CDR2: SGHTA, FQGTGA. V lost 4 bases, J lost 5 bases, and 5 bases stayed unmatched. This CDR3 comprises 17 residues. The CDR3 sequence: CASSSPGLAGGTGELFF. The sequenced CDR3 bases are TGTGCCAGCAGCTCCCCGGGACTAGCGGGAGGTACCGGGGAG.